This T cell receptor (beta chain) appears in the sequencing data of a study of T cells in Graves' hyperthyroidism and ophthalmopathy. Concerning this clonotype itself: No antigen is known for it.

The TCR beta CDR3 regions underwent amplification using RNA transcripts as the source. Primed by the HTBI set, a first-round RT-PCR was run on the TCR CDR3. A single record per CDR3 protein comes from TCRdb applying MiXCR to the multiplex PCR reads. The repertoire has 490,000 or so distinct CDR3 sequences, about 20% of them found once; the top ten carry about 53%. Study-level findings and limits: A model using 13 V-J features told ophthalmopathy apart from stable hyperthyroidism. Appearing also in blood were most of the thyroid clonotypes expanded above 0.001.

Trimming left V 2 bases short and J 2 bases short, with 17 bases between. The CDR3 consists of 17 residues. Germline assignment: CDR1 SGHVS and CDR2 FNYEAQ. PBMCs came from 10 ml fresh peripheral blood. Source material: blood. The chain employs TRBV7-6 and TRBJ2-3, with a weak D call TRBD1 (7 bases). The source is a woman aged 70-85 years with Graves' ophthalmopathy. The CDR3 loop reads CASSLPAGQLHTDTQYF. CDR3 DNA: TGTGCCAGCAGCTTACCCGCGGGACAGCTCCACACAGATACGCAGTATTTT.